Presented here are 20 T cell receptor beta chains from one specimen sequenced in a study of CD8+ T cells in alopecia areata. Sequencing used cDNA as its template, made by extracting RNA and reverse transcribing it. Generated by immunoSEQ multiplex PCR, the TCRdb table keeps only in-frame clones and is missing some. Here the sample spans 150,000 to 200,000 clones, around 64% being singletons. Treatment described: oral pan-JAK inhibitor, 5-10 mg twice daily. The sequencing here drew on CD4+ T cells sorted from blood, taken around week 49, from a patient treated with tofacitinib. These receptor sequences come from a human donor with alopecia areata.

This chain connects TRBV2 to TRBJ1-5; D is uncertain. V was clipped by 5 bases and J by 2 bases, with 4 bases between them. This CDR3 region has 12 residues. In germline, CDR1 is SNHLY, CDR2 FYNNEI. The CDR3 DNA reads TGTGCCAGCAGTCTAGGCAATCAGCCCCAGCATTTT. Translated: CASSLGNQPQHF.

The chain links TRBV9 to TRBJ2-1, with 15 positions matching TRBD2. Trimming at V came to 0 bases and at J to 5 bases, leaving 9 bases not matched to a gene. The CDR3 contains 19 residues. In germline, CDR1 is SGDLS, CDR2 YYNGEE. In DNA, the CDR3 is TGTGCCAGCAGCGTAGGGACTAGCGGGGGGGCCCGGGATGACAATGAGCAGTTCTTC. Translated, it gives CASSVGTSGGARDDNEQFF.

The CDR3 bases are TGCAGCGTTGCCCAACAGCTCCAAGAGACCCAGTACTTC. It yields the protein CSVAQQLQETQYF. V is TRBV29-1 and J is TRBJ2-5; D not certain. The germline V and J ends were trimmed by 4 bases and 1 base, with 10 bases remaining between them. Germline-derived CDR1 and CDR2 are SQVTM and ANQGSEA. There are 13 residues in the CDR3.

The V call is TRBV29-1, the J call TRBJ1-2; 7 bases map to TRBD1. J gave up 5 bases and V 0 bases, and 12 bases lay outside the gene matches. The CDR3 has 16 residues. Per the germline V gene, CDR1 is SQVTM and CDR2 is ANQGSEA. CDR3 in amino acids: CSVEDLEWTGHYGYTF. The CDR3 nucleotides read TGCAGCGTTGAAGATCTTGAGTGGACAGGACATTATGGCTACACCTTC.

This clone turned up a few times. Its ends do not fully match the called genes, so a read error is possible. This chain links TRBV6-1 with TRBJ2-1; 10 bases fit TRBD2. The CDR3 is made up of 16 amino acids. Germline lookup yields CDR1 MNHNS and CDR2 SASEGT. This CDR3 is CATSDPSGGAYNEQFF. CDR3 nucleotides: TGTGCCACCAGTGACCCGAGCGGGGGGGCCTACAATGAGCAGTTCTTC.

A few counts support this clone. The J gene is TRBJ1-1, the V gene TRBV29-1, with D uncertain. The CDR3 extends over 13 amino acids. V lost 4 bases and J lost 5, with 14 bases in between. CDR1 is SQVTM, CDR2 ANQGSEA, per germline. CDR3 sequence (DNA): TGCAGCGTTGCTTCACGTCAGGCTACTGAAGCTTTCTTT. It is translated as CSVASRQATEAFF.

The chain carries TRBV30 and TRBJ1-6; tentative D call: TRBD1 (5 bases). CDR3 length: 13 residues. CDR1 GTSNPN and CDR2 SVGIG come from the germline V gene (reference sequence). V was clipped by 4 bases and J by 9 bases, with 13 bases between them. The CDR3 DNA sequence: TGTGCCTGGAATGGGGGAACGGGTTCACCCCTCCACTTT. Amino acid sequence: CAWNGGTGSPLHF.

This chain links TRBV19 with TRBJ2-7; 8 positions agree with TRBD1. Germline loops: CDR1 LNHDA, CDR2 SQIVND (reference sequence). Trimming cost V 4 bases and J 3 bases; bases outside gene matches: 5. CDR3 length: 14 amino acids. As DNA, the CDR3 is TGTGCCAGTAGTACGACGACAGGGGACTACGAGCAGTACTTC. This codes for CASSTTTGDYEQYF.

This chain connects TRBV25-1 to TRBJ2-3; TRBD2 is a possible D gene (5 bases). CDR3 length: 15 amino acids. Per germline, CDR1 MGHDK and CDR2 SYGVNS. V lost 6 bases, J lost 6 bases, and 19 bases lay in between. The CDR3 DNA is TGTGCCAGCAGCAACTCCGGAGGCAGTTCGGATACGCAGTATTTT. Translation: CASSNSGGSSDTQYF.

This chain connects TRBV29-1 to TRBJ1-1; D gene ambiguous. The CDR3 loop spans 12 amino acids. In germline, CDR1 is SQVTM, CDR2 ANQGSEA. Trimming removed 1 base from V and 4 bases from J, with 7 bases in between. CDR3 region: CSVEGTITEAFF. Here the CDR3 DNA reads TGCAGCGTTGAAGGGACGATCACTGAAGCTTTCTTT.

The rearrangement links TRBV25-1 to TRBJ1-2; D call uncertain. CDR1 and CDR2 from the germline V gene are MGHDK and SYGVNS. This CDR3 spans 13 amino acids. V was cut by 1 base and J by 8 bases, with 11 bases left in between. The CDR3 spells CASSESPYGGYTF. The CDR3 bases are TGTGCCAGCAGTGAATCCCCATATGGAGGCTACACCTTC.

This chain connects TRBV15 to TRBJ1-3, with 7 positions matching TRBD1. Germline CDR1 LNHNV, CDR2 YYDKDF (reference sequence). V was clipped by 4 bases and J by 4 bases; unmatched bases: 7. The CDR3 length is 15 residues. Here the CDR3 DNA reads TGTGCCACCAGCACCAGACAGGGAACGGGAAACACCATATATTTT. Translated, it gives CATSTRQGTGNTIYF.

The chain employs TRBV29-1 and TRBJ2-7; maybe TRBD1 (6 bases). Germline assignment: CDR1 SQVTM and CDR2 ANQGSEA. Trimming took off 0 bases at V and 4 bases at J, with 10 bases between the two ends. CDR3 length: 13 residues. CDR3 sequence (DNA): TGCAGCGTTGAAGACCAGGGGACGTACGAGCAGTACTTC. This encodes CSVEDQGTYEQYF.

This rearrangement joins TRBV9 to TRBJ2-6, with TRBD1 matching over 10 bases. The CDR3 length is 18 residues. Germline CDR1 reads SGDLS; CDR2 reads YYNGEE. V dropped 4 bases and J dropped 0; count of bases not matched to a gene: 7. CDR3 in amino acids: CASSTDGTGVSGANVLTF. The CDR3 DNA follows: TGTGCCAGCAGCACAGACGGGACAGGGGTCTCTGGGGCCAACGTCCTGACTTTC.

This clone was recorded only once. V is TRBV29-1 and J is TRBJ2-3, with D possibly TRBD1 on 5 matching bases. The CDR3 is made up of 15 amino acids. Germline lookup yields CDR1 SQVTM and CDR2 ANQGSEA. Trimming took 3 bases from V and 1 from J, leaving 14 bases between them. This CDR3 reads CSVDQGDRGTDTQYF. DNA for the CDR3: TGCAGCGTTGACCAGGGTGACCGTGGCACAGATACGCAGTATTTT.

The CDR3 here is CASSGGDRDHEQYF. In nucleotides, the CDR3 is TGTGCCAGCAGCGGGGGGGACAGGGACCACGAGCAGTACTTC. The J gene is TRBJ2-7, the V gene TRBV25-1; tentatively, D is TRBD1 (9 bases). The V and J ends lost 6 bases and 5 bases respectively, with 17 bases between them. Germline V gene sequence: CDR1 MGHDK, CDR2 SYGVNS. There are 14 residues in the CDR3.

The chain is built from TRBV13 and TRBJ2-1; the D gene is possibly TRBD2 (5 bases). Germline V lookup: CDR1 PRHDT, CDR2 FYEKMQ (reference sequence). The V and J ends lost 4 bases and 1 base respectively, with 11 bases between them. The CDR3 contains 15 residues. CDR3 nucleotides: TGTGCCAGCAGCTCCTCTAGCATTTCCTACAATGAGCAGTTCTTC. Protein product: CASSSSSISYNEQFF. Combining the CDR3 with reference TRBV13 and TRBJ2-1 gives the whole variable domain AAGVIQSPRHLIKEKRETATLKCYPIPRHDTVYWYQQGPGQDPQFLISFYEKMQSDKGSIPDRFSAQQFSDYHSELNMSSLELGDSALYFCASSSSSISYNEQFFGPGTRLTVL.

This clone was detected once. The rearrangement uses TRBV4-1 and TRBJ2-6; 9 nucleotides line up with TRBD1. The CDR3 runs to 20 residues. The germline gives CDR1 MGHRA, CDR2 YSYEKL. V lost 0 bases to trimming and J lost 0 bases; unmatched junction nucleotides: 9. In nucleotides, the CDR3 is TGCGCCAGCAGCCAAGATTGGGGTGGGACAGGGAGCTCTGGGGCCAACGTCCTGACTTTC. This gives the protein CASSQDWGGTGSSGANVLTF.

About this clone: Other DNA sequences within the sample encode an identical CDR3. The chain has TRBV29-1 and TRBJ1-5; 9 bases fit TRBD1. The CDR3 covers 13 residues. CDR1 and CDR2 from the germline V gene are SQVTM and ANQGSEA. V shed 4 bases, J shed 4 bases, and the junction held 2 bases outside the gene matches. Written as DNA, the CDR3 is TGCAGCGTTGCCGACAGGGGGAATCAGCCCCAGCATTTT. This gives the protein CSVADRGNQPQHF.

The J gene is TRBJ1-5, the V gene TRBV6-6; D perhaps matches TRBD1 (6 bases). Germline V gene sequence: CDR1 MNHNY, CDR2 SVGAGI (reference sequence). V was cut by 2 bases and J by 6 bases, with 11 bases left in between. This CDR3 has 14 residues. CDR3 sequence reads: CASSYRGSAQPQHF. CDR3 DNA: TGTGCCAGCAGTTACAGGGGGAGTGCTCAGCCCCAGCATTTT.